Sequencing of this T cell receptor beta chain was carried out in a study of cytomegalovirus exposure and HLA in healthy donors. Study overall: Earlier sequencing of about 179 million T cells yielded around 120 million unique TCR beta sequences.

Turning to this clone: What it binds is unknown.

Study-wide points: The study designated 150 or so TCR beta chains cytomegalovirus-associated.

Among the donors, all were healthy bone marrow donors. Though nominally healthy at sampling, donors likely had unrecorded immune exposures. In the PCR, 60 Vbeta and 13 Jbeta primers were used. TCRdb's table, derived via immunoSEQ multiplex PCR, lists solely in-frame clones and lacks some. The data show roughly 100,000 clones, 80% to 90% seen once. The sequenced sample consisted of PBMCs. This sequence was found in a young man in good health and CMV-seropositive.

The CDR3 loop reads CASSLGTSGRLSYEQYF. In nucleotides, the CDR3 is TGTGCCAGCAGCTTGGGGACTAGCGGGAGGCTTTCCTACGAGCAGTACTTC. J is TRBJ2-7 and V is TRBV5-4; 14 bases line up with TRBD2. The CDR3 spans 17 residues. J gave up 1 base and V 0 bases, and 3 bases lay outside the gene matches. The germline V gene has CDR1 SGHNT and CDR2 YYREEE (reference sequence).